These 26 T cell receptor beta chains were sequenced from one sample in a study of blood T cell repertoires in COVID-19. TCRdb's copy holds only in-frame clones and misses some; the assay was immunoSEQ multiplex PCR. There are 150,000 to 200,000 clones in the sample; over 85% occur only once, and roughly 2% lies in the top ten. Sequenced material: peripheral blood. The receptors originated from a woman aged 60-70 years with COVID-19, enrolled during active disease.

This chain joins TRBV7-8 and TRBJ2-1; 10 nucleotides line up with TRBD1. The length of the CDR3 is 20 residues. Trimming at V came to 7 bases and at J to 0 bases, leaving 18 bases not matched to a gene. CDR1 and CDR2 from the germline V gene are SGHVS and FQNEAQ. The DNA for the CDR3 is TGTGCCAGCACCGCTTTTATGGGACAGGGGCTTCATCGCTCCTACAATGAGCAGTTCTTC. Residues: CASTAFMGQGLHRSYNEQFF. Full variable domain (remainder filled in from reference TRBV7-8 and TRBJ2-1): GAGVSQSPRYKVAKRGQDVALRCDPISGHVSLFWYQQALGQGPEFLTYFQNEAQLDKSGLPSDRFFAERPEGSVSTLKIQRTQQEDSAVYLCASTAFMGQGLHRSYNEQFFGPGTRLTVL.

In regard to this clone: One end of the junction varies from germline; a read error may be responsible. The chain couples TRBV7-7 to TRBJ2-3; a possible D gene is TRBD1 (5 bases). The CDR3 extends over 15 amino acids. Germline values: CDR1 SSHAT, CDR2 FNYEAQ (reference sequence). As DNA, the CDR3 is TGTGCTAGCAGCTTAGGGCAGGGCAGGACAGATACGCAGTATTTT. Encoded protein: CASSLGQGRTDTQYF.

This clone was detected once. V gene TRBV21-1 combines with J gene TRBJ2-2; the table's D gene call, TRBD2, was not cross checked with the DNA. TRBV21-1 counts as a pseudogene. CDR3 size: 15 residues. The CDR3 sequence is CASSKGTTNTGELFF. CDR3 in DNA: TGTGCCAGCAGCAAGGGGACTACTAACACCGGGGAGCTGTTTTTT.

The chain carries TRBV12-3 or TRBV12-4 and TRBJ1-2; D is uncertain. V gave up 0 bases and J gave up 8 bases, with 10 bases separating them. The CDR3 consists of 13 residues. The CDR3 spells CASSLAPWAGYTF. In DNA, the CDR3 is TGTGCCAGCAGTTTAGCCCCATGGGCGGGCTACACCTTC.

As for this clone: Other nucleotide sequences from this sample produce the same CDR3. The chain is built from TRBV11-2 and TRBJ1-4; D is uncertain. CDR1 and CDR2 (germline): SGHAT, FQNNGV. With 2 bases removed from V and 2 bases from J, the gap between germline ends came to 6 bases. This CDR3 has 14 residues. The CDR3 region has the DNA TGTGCCAGCAGCTTATCCCGGACTAATGAAAAACTGTTTTTT. Translation: CASSLSRTNEKLFF.

The chain is built from TRBV19 and TRBJ2-3, with D unresolved. Germline values: CDR1 LNHDA, CDR2 SQIVND (reference sequence). The CDR3 consists of 12 residues. Trimming pared 5 bases from V and 2 bases from J, leaving 5 bases between. The CDR3 sequence is CASSLNTDTQYF. For the CDR3, the DNA is TGTGCCAGTAGTTTAAACACAGATACGCAGTATTTT.

The chain links TRBV19 to TRBJ1-6, with D perhaps TRBD1 (5 bases). CDR3 length equals 16 residues. Between the trimmed V and J ends, which lost 6 bases and 4 bases, there was a span of 16 bases. Looked up from germline, CDR1 is LNHDA and CDR2 is SQIVND (reference sequence). CDR3 nucleotides: TGTGCCAGTAGCCTGAGAAGGGGAGGATATAATTCACCCCTCCACTTT. Translation: CASSLRRGGYNSPLHF.

This sequence joins TRBV4-1 and TRBJ2-5, with a tentative D call TRBD1 (6 bases). CDR3 size: 15 residues. CDR1 is MGHRA and CDR2 is YSYEKL in the germline V gene. Trimming removed 0 bases at V and 10 bases at J, with 18 bases between. This chain's CDR3 is CASSQEGLGLGGQYF. CDR3 nucleotide sequence: TGCGCCAGCAGCCAAGAGGGCCTAGGATTAGGGGGCCAGTACTTC.

The genes are TRBV7-2 and TRBJ1-2, with 7 bases identical to TRBD1. V gave up 1 base and J gave up 8 bases; unmatched junction bases: 7. This CDR3 contains 14 residues. Germline V gene lookup returns CDR1 SGHTA and CDR2 FQGNSA. The CDR3 reads CASSLEAQGNGYTF. The CDR3 nucleotides read TGTGCCAGCAGCTTAGAGGCACAGGGGAACGGCTACACCTTC.

The chain has TRBV29-1 and TRBJ2-1; 7 nucleotides line up with TRBD2. Germline CDR1 reads SQVTM; CDR2 reads ANQGSEA. The J segment lost 11 bases and the V segment lost 7 bases, leaving 5 bases of the junction unmatched. The CDR3 totals 10 residues. The CDR3 region is CSASGLKQFF. The CDR3 nucleotides read TGCAGCGCCTCGGGACTAAAGCAGTTCTTC.

This chain uses TRBV6-6 with TRBJ2-7; D might be TRBD2 (5 bases). Trimming stripped 4 bases from V and 2 bases from J, with 12 bases between. Germline V CDR1 and CDR2: MNHNY, SVGAGI (reference sequence). CDR3 length: 14 amino acids. CDR3 coding DNA: TGTGCCAGCAGTTCCGGGAAAGAGCCCTACGAGCAGTACTTC. Protein sequence: CASSSGKEPYEQYF.

V gene TRBV3-1 (or the pseudogene TRBV3-2) combines with J gene TRBJ2-4, with D possibly matching TRBD2 (5 bases). V lost 0 bases to trimming and J lost 8 bases, with 17 bases between them. CDR3 length: 16 amino acids. CDR1 is LGHDT and CDR2 is YNNKEL in the germline V gene (reference sequence). The CDR3 DNA reads TGTGCCAGCAGCCAAGATCTTAGAGGGATTCCGGACATTCAGTACTTC. Translating it yields CASSQDLRGIPDIQYF.

The rearrangement links TRBV5-4 to TRBJ1-2, with a tentative D call TRBD1 (5 bases). This CDR3 contains 15 residues. Per germline, CDR1 SGHNT and CDR2 YYREEE (reference sequence). With 4 bases removed from V and 4 bases from J, the gap between germline ends came to 17 bases. The chain's CDR3 is CASSPWGGVAYGYTF. DNA of the CDR3: TGTGCCAGCAGCCCGTGGGGGGGGGTCGCCTATGGCTACACCTTC.

The chain links TRBV3-1 (or the pseudogene TRBV3-2) to TRBJ2-6, with TRBD2 identical over 10 bases. Germline CDR1 is LGHDT and CDR2 is YNNKEL (reference sequence). Trimming removed 1 base from V and 0 bases from J; junction bases left unmatched: 12. This CDR3 has 21 amino acids. CDR3 region: CASSQGGVAGGLSSGANVLTF. The CDR3 DNA reads as TGTGCCAGCAGCCAAGGAGGAGTAGCGGGGGGCCTAAGCTCTGGGGCCAACGTCCTGACTTTC.

V is TRBV5-6 and J is TRBJ2-7; a weak D match, TRBD2 (6 bases). Germline-derived CDR1 and CDR2 are SGHDT and YYEEEE. Deletions cut 4 bases from V and 0 bases from J, with 14 bases between. This CDR3 spans 15 amino acids. Here the CDR3 reads CASSLLGEDSYEQYF. CDR3 nucleotide sequence: TGTGCCAGCAGCCTCCTTGGGGAGGACTCCTACGAGCAGTACTTC. Full variable domain (rest looked up from reference TRBV5-6 and TRBJ2-7): DAGVTQSPTHLIKTRGQQVTLRCSPKSGHDTVSWYQQALGQGPQFIFQYYEEEERQRGNFPDRFSGHQFPNYSSELNVNALLLGDSALYLCASSLLGEDSYEQYFGPGTRLTVT.

The chain has TRBV10-3 and TRBJ2-4, with 7 bases identical to TRBD1. The CDR3 consists of 14 residues. CDR1 is ENHRY and CDR2 is SYGVKD in the germline V gene. Unmatched junction bases numbered 6, after V lost 3 bases and J lost 7 bases. CDR3 bases: TGTGCCATCAGTGATACAGGGGCTCGGAACATTCAGTACTTC. Translation gives CAISDTGARNIQYF.

The chain couples TRBV7-3 to TRBJ2-2; 11 bases line up with TRBD2. Trimming removed 4 bases from V and 5 bases from J; junction bases left unmatched: 3. Germline CDR1 SGHTA, CDR2 FQGTGA. The CDR3 sequence is 15 residues long. The CDR3 spells CASSSRLAGTGELFF. CDR3 in DNA: TGTGCCAGCAGCTCCCGACTAGCGGGGACCGGGGAGCTGTTTTTT.

The V call is TRBV3-1 (or the pseudogene TRBV3-2), the J call TRBJ1-1; D call uncertain. The germline V and J ends were trimmed by 5 bases and 0 bases, with 10 bases remaining between them. CDR1 LGHDT and CDR2 YNNKEL come from the germline V gene (reference sequence). The CDR3 has 14 residues. In DNA, the CDR3 is TGTGCCAGCAGCACACAGAACCTGAACACTGAAGCTTTCTTT. Encoded protein: CASSTQNLNTEAFF.

The J gene is TRBJ1-2, the V gene TRBV7-8; D uncertain. V was cut by 0 bases and J by 3 bases, with 8 bases left in between. The CDR3 has 14 residues. The germline V gene has CDR1 SGHVS and CDR2 FQNEAQ. Here the CDR3 reads CASSLARADYGYTF. CDR3 DNA: TGTGCCAGCAGCTTAGCGAGGGCCGACTATGGCTACACCTTC.

The rearrangement links TRBV10-3 to TRBJ1-5; the D gene is possibly TRBD1 (6 bases). Germline assignment: CDR1 ENHRY and CDR2 SYGVKD. The CDR3 is 13 amino acids. V was shortened by 4 bases and J by 5 bases, with 9 bases between the two germline ends. In nucleotides, the CDR3 is TGTGCCATCAGTGCCGGGGGGCATCAGCCCCAGCATTTT. This translates into CAISAGGHQPQHF.

V usage is TRBV4-1 and J usage is TRBJ2-3; TRBD2 matches 7 bases. Trimming at V came to 1 base and at J to 4 bases, leaving 8 bases not matched to a gene. Germline loops: CDR1 MGHRA, CDR2 YSYEKL. The CDR3 totals 16 residues. CDR3 in amino acids: CASSQGAGVSADTQYF. CDR3 DNA sequence: TGCGCCAGCAGCCAAGGGGCGGGGGTTTCCGCAGATACGCAGTATTTT.

The rearrangement links TRBV12-3 or TRBV12-4 to TRBJ1-2; D uncertain. CDR3 size: 11 residues. Trimming shortened V by 5 bases and J by 5 bases, and 6 bases separated the two germline ends. CDR3 region: CASSTGYGYTF. The CDR3 DNA reads as TGTGCCAGCAGTACCGGTTATGGCTACACCTTC.

The chain combines TRBV6-6 with TRBJ2-3; tentative D call: TRBD2 (5 bases). Germline CDR1 is MNHNY and CDR2 is SVGAGI (reference sequence). CDR3 length: 14 amino acids. The V and J ends lost 11 bases and 1 base respectively, with 16 bases between them. CDR3 region: CAHKPSGGTDTQYF. In DNA, the CDR3 is TGTGCCCACAAACCTTCCGGGGGCACAGATACGCAGTATTTT.

This clone was seen a few times. This chain joins TRBV7-9 and TRBJ1-2; the match to TRBD1 covers 7 bases. V lost 5 bases to trimming and J lost 11 bases; unmatched junction nucleotides: 8. CDR3 size: 12 residues. Looked up from germline, CDR1 is SEHNR and CDR2 is FQNEAQ (reference sequence). The chain's CDR3 is CASSLLGQSYTF. Written as DNA, the CDR3 is TGTGCCAGCAGCCTTTTGGGACAGTCTTACACCTTC.

V and J are TRBV10-3 and TRBJ2-5; the D is unclear. V was cut by 10 bases and J by 0 bases, with 15 bases left in between. This CDR3 is built from 14 residues. Germline loops: CDR1 ENHRY, CDR2 SYGVKD. DNA for the CDR3: TGTGCCACCAGCAACCAGAGGAACCAAGAGACCCAGTACTTC. Residues: CATSNQRNQETQYF.

The CDR3 protein is CASSVAGGPIETQYF. The CDR3 nucleotides are TGTGCCAGCAGCGTAGCGGGGGGGCCGATCGAGACCCAGTACTTC. The chain is built from TRBV9 and TRBJ2-5; TRBD2 matches at 8 bases. The length of the CDR3 is 15 residues. V shed 0 bases and J 5 bases; nucleotides not matched to a gene: 6. Germline CDR1 and CDR2: SGDLS and YYNGEE.